This note documents a single T cell receptor (beta chain) sequence. This entry comes from a study of blood T cell repertoires in COVID-19. Across the study: COVID-19 samples from acute and convalescent phases originated in the United States, Italy and Spain. T cells, B-cell-depleted T cells, or PBMCs supplied cDNA or gDNA.

In the study's own analysis: Counts of nucleated cells, estimated from reference gene primer amplification, were obtained. Produced via immunoSEQ multiplex PCR; TCRdb's table is partial and in-frame only. D and trimming were read from the DNA, whereas the V and J calls and clone size are those reported in that table. This sample has approximately 15,000 clones, with roughly 89% found just once. The CDR3 has 12 amino acids. In germline, CDR1 is SGHNT, CDR2 YYREEE (reference sequence). Trimming at V came to 4 bases and at J to 4 bases, leaving 0 bases not matched to a gene. This rearrangement joins TRBV5-4 to TRBJ2-5; 8 positions match TRBD2. The clonotype originates from a woman in her sixties or seventies in a cohort sampled during active or convalescent COVID-19. The sequencing input was peripheral blood. The CDR3 coding sequence is TGTGCCAGCAGCCGGGGGGGAGAGACCCAGTACTTC. Residues: CASSRGGETQYF.